The next 4 T cell receptor beta chains were all read from a single sample in a study of chemoradiotherapy in HPV16-positive cancers. Profiling relied on immunoSEQ multiplex PCR, and the TCRdb table lists in-frame clones only, not all of them. The sample contains around 7,200 clones, about three quarters of which appear only once. The specimen was obtained from a patient who underwent chemoradiotherapy. The receptors derive from a human donor with HPV-associated anogenital cancer.

The J gene is TRBJ2-7, the V gene TRBV5-4, with D hard to call. CDR1 is SGHNT and CDR2 is YYREEE in the germline V gene (reference sequence). Trimming left V 0 bases short and J 1 base short, with 5 bases between. The CDR3 totals 13 residues. The CDR3 is CASSLVSSYEQYF. The CDR3, as DNA: TGTGCCAGCAGCTTGGTTAGTTCCTACGAGCAGTACTTC.

For the CDR3, the DNA is TGTGCCTCAGGGGACAACCAAGAGACCCAGTACTTC. This translates into CASGDNQETQYF. This chain joins TRBV10-3 and TRBJ2-5, with D possibly matching TRBD1 (6 bases). Germline V gene lookup returns CDR1 ENHRY and CDR2 SYGVKD. The CDR3 is made up of 12 amino acids. Trimming pared 11 bases from V and 0 bases from J, leaving 10 bases between.

In this sample, this clone turned up a few times. The rearrangement links TRBV10-2 to TRBJ1-5; D gene ambiguous. Trimming stripped 0 bases from V and 5 bases from J, with 8 bases between. This CDR3 has 14 residues. CDR1 and CDR2 (germline): WSHSY, SAAADI. The CDR3 DNA is TGCGCCAGCAGTGAGTCGACGTTAGATCAGCCCCAGCATTTT. As protein: CASSESTLDQPQHF.

V is TRBV10-3 and J is TRBJ2-3, with unresolved D. The CDR3 is 14 residues long. Germline lookup yields CDR1 ENHRY and CDR2 SYGVKD. V was pared by 6 bases and J by 5 bases, with 15 bases between. The CDR3 DNA is TGTGCCATCAGGATGACTCCTCCAGGAGATACGCAGTATTTT. Translating gives CAIRMTPPGDTQYF.